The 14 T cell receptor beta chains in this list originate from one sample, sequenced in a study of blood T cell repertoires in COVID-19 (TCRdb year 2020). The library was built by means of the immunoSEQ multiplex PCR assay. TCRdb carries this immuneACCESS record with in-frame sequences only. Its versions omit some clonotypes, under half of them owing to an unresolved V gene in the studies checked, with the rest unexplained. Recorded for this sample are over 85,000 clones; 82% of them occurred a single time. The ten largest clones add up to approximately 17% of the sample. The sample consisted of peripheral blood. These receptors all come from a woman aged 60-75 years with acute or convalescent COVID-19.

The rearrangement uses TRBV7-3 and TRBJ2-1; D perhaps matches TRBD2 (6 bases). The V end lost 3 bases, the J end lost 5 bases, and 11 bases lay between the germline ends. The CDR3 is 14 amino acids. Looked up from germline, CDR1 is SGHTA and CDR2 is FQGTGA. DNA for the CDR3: TGTGCCAGCAGCTTGTTAGGCGGGAACAATGAGCAGTTCTTC. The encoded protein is CASSLLGGNNEQFF.

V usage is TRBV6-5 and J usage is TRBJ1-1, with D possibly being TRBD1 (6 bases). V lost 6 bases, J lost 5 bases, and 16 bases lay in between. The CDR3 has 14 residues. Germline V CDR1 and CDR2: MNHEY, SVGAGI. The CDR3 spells CASRIGGAWTEAFF. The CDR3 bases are TGTGCCAGCAGAATAGGGGGGGCGTGGACTGAAGCTTTCTTT.

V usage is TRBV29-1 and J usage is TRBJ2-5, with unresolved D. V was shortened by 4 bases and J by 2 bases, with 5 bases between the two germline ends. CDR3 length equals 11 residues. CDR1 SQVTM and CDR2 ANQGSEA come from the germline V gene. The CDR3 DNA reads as TGCAGCGTTGTCCCGCAAGAGACCCAGTACTTC. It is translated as CSVVPQETQYF.

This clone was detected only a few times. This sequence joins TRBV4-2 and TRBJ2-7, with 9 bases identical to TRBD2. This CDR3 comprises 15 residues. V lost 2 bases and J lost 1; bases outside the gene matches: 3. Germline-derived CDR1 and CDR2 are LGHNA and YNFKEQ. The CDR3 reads CASSQPSGDSYEQYF. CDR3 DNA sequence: TGTGCCAGCAGCCAACCTAGCGGGGATTCCTACGAGCAGTACTTC.

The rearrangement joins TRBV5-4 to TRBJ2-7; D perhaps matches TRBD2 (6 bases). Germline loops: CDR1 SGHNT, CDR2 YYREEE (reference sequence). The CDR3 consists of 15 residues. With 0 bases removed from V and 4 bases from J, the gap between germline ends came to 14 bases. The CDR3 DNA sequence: TGTGCCAGCAGCTTGGGCGGGGATGGGGATTACGAGCAGTACTTC. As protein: CASSLGGDGDYEQYF.

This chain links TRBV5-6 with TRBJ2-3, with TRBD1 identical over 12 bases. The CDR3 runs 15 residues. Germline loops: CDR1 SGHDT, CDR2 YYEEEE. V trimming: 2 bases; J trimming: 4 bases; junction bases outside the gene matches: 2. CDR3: CASSFGTGGADTQYF. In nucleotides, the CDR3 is TGTGCCAGCAGCTTCGGGACAGGGGGCGCAGATACGCAGTATTTT.

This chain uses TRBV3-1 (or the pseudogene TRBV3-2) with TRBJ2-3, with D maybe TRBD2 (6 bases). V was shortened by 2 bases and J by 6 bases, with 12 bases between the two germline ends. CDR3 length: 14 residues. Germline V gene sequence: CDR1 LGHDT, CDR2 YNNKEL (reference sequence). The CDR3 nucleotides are TGTGCCAGCAGCCAATCTCTAGCGTCGGATACGCAGTATTTT. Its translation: CASSQSLASDTQYF.

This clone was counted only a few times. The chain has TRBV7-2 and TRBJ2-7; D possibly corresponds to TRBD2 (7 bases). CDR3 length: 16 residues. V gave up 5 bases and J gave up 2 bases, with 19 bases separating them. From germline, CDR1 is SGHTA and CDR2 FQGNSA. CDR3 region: CASSPPRRGPTYEQYF. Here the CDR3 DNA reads TGTGCCAGCAGCCCGCCGCGGCGGGGGCCAACCTACGAGCAGTACTTC.

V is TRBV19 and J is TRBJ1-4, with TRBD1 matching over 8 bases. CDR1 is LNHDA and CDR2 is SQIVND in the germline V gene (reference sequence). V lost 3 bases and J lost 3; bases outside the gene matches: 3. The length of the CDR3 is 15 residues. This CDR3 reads CASSILGQANEKLFF. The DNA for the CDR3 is TGTGCCAGTAGTATCCTGGGACAGGCTAATGAAAAACTGTTTTTT.

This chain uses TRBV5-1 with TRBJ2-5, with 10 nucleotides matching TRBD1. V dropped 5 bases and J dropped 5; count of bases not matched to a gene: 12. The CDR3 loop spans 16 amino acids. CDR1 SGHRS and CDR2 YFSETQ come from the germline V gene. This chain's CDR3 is CASRIGGDRGFETQYF. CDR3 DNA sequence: TGCGCCAGCAGAATCGGTGGGGACAGGGGTTTCGAGACCCAGTACTTC.

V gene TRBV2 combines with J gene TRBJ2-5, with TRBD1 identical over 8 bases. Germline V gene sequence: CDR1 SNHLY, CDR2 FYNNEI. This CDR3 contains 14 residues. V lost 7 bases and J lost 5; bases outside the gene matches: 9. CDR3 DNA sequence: TGTGCCAGCATGATACAGGGGGTATCGGAGACCCAGTACTTC. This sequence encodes CASMIQGVSETQYF.

CDR3 in amino acids: CAWSVGGGRGYTF. The CDR3 DNA follows: TGTGCCTGGAGTGTTGGCGGGGGACGGGGCTACACCTTC. The chain carries TRBV30 and TRBJ1-2; D perhaps matches TRBD1 (5 bases). Trimming took off 0 bases at V and 8 bases at J, with 13 bases between the two ends. CDR3 length: 13 residues. Germline assignment: CDR1 GTSNPN and CDR2 SVGIG (reference sequence). The whole variable domain, filled in from reference TRBV30 and TRBJ1-2, reads SQTIHQWPATLVQPVGSPLSLECTVEGTSNPNLYWYRQAAGRGLQLLFYSVGIGQISSEVPQNLSASRPQDRQFILSSKKLLLSDSGFYLCAWSVGGGRGYTFGSGTRLTVV.

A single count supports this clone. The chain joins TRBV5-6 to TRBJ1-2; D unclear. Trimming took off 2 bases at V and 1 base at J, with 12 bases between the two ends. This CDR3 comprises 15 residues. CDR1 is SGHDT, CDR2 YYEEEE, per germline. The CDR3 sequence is CASSFGFTGNYGYTF. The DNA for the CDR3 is TGTGCCAGCAGCTTCGGTTTCACGGGTAACTATGGCTACACCTTC.

CDR3 nucleotides: TGTGCCAGCAGCCAACCGACAGAAGCGAACACCGGGGAGCTGTTTTTT. Residues: CASSQPTEANTGELFF. J is TRBJ2-2 and V is TRBV4-2, with D maybe TRBD1 (5 bases). Germline V CDR1 and CDR2: LGHNA, YNFKEQ. This CDR3 has 16 residues. V lost 2 bases and J 0 bases, leaving 10 bases between the germline ends.